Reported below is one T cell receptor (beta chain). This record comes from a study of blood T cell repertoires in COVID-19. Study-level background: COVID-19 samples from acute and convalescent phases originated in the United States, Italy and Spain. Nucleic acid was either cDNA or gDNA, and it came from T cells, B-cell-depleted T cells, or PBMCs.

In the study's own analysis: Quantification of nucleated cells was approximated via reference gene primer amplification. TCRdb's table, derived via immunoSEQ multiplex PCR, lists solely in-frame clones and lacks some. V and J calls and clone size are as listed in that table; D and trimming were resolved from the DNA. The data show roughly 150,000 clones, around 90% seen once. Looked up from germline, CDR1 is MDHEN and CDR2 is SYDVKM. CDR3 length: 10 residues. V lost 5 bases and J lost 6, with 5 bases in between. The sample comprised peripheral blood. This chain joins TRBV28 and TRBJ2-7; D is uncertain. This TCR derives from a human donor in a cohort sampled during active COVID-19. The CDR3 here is CASSHGEQYF. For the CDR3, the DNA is TGTGCCAGCAGTCACGGCGAGCAGTACTTC.